This T cell receptor beta chain was identified during a study of T-cell reconstitution after alpha-beta-depleted transplantation in children. This clonotype was seen at least ten times. The antigen remains undetermined. The TCRbeta library incorporated unique molecular identifiers. TCRdb re-analysed the PCR reads in MiXCR, keeping a single row per CDR3 protein. The table lists some 200,000 distinct CDR3 sequences, approximately 6.9% of them singletons. The study, taken as a whole, reports: The main origin of T-cell counts and diversity one year after transplant was newly produced T cells.

The source of this sequence is a boy aged 2-15 years with acute lymphoblastic leukemia, due to receive a stem cell transplant. Material: PBMCs, obtained before TCRalphabeta/CD19-depleted stem cell transplant.

CDR3 sequence reads: CSAIGTATDTQYF. CDR3 nucleotide sequence: TGCAGTGCCATAGGGACAGCTACAGATACGCAGTATTTT. The chain is built from TRBV20-1 and TRBJ2-3, with 7 bases fitting TRBD1. V lost 6 bases and J lost 3; bases outside the gene matches: 6. The CDR3 extends over 13 amino acids. Germline CDR1 DFQATT, CDR2 SNEGSKA (reference sequence).